The 24 T cell receptor beta chains given below trace back to one sample, sequenced in a study of shared clonotypes between healthy human individuals. Only in-frame clones appear in the TCRdb table, and some are missing; sequencing was by immunoSEQ multiplex PCR. In the table there are about 380,000 clones, around 96% of which are singletons. The source material was memory CD8+ T cells sorted from blood. Subset reported: CD45RO+ cells pooled with CCR7-negative TemRA cells. The source of these receptors is a man in his thirties or forties in good health.

J is TRBJ1-1 and V is TRBV5-8; 7 nucleotides line up with TRBD1. The V and J ends lost 2 bases and 1 base, in that order; junction bases with no gene match: 2. CDR1 and CDR2 from the germline V gene are SGHTS and YDEGEE. The length of the CDR3 is 14 residues. The CDR3 sequence: CASSLRQGNTEAFF. Written as DNA, the CDR3 is TGTGCCAGCAGCTTACGACAGGGGAACACTGAAGCTTTCTTT.

The genes are TRBV7-9 and TRBJ2-1; no definite D call. V lost 3 bases to trimming and J lost 2 bases, with 8 bases between them. The CDR3 spans 14 residues. Germline CDR1 SEHNR, CDR2 FQNEAQ (reference sequence). CDR3 nucleotide sequence: TGTGCCAGCAGCTTTACAATTGCCTACAATGAGCAGTTCTTC. Protein sequence: CASSFTIAYNEQFF.

V is TRBV4-1 and J is TRBJ2-7; 7 positions match TRBD2. Germline assignment: CDR1 MGHRA and CDR2 YSYEKL. Unmatched junction bases numbered 7, after V lost 1 base and J lost 4 bases. The CDR3 runs to 15 residues. The CDR3 DNA is TGCGCCAGCAGCCAAGGTGGCGGGAGAGGTTACGAGCAGTACTTC. Translated, it gives CASSQGGGRGYEQYF.

The J gene is TRBJ2-4, the V gene TRBV13, with D perhaps matching TRBD1 (6 bases). Trimming left V 4 bases short and J 2 bases short, with 9 bases between. This CDR3 is 14 amino acids long. Germline CDR1 PRHDT, CDR2 FYEKMQ (reference sequence). The CDR3 DNA reads as TGTGCCAGCAGCTCCAGGGGAACCAAAAACATTCAGTACTTC. It is translated as CASSSRGTKNIQYF.

This chain connects TRBV5-6 to TRBJ2-7; D not certain. The CDR3 length is 13 residues. V was shortened by 4 bases and J by 2 bases, with 10 bases between the two germline ends. Germline loops: CDR1 SGHDT, CDR2 YYEEEE. The CDR3 nucleotides are TGTGCCAGCAGCCTGACACCCACCTACGAGCAGTACTTC. Protein product: CASSLTPTYEQYF.

This chain connects TRBV30 to TRBJ2-1; 11 bases match TRBD2. V trimming: 5 bases; J trimming: 4 bases; junction bases outside the gene matches: 7. The CDR3 length is 15 residues. The germline V gene encodes CDR1 GTSNPN and CDR2 SVGIG (reference sequence). CDR3 in DNA: TGTGCCTGGTCTGGGGCTAGCGGGAGGTACAATGAGCAGTTCTTC. Residues: CAWSGASGRYNEQFF.

The chain combines TRBV5-1 with TRBJ1-2; 9 bases agree with TRBD1. With 0 bases clipped from V and 6 bases from J, the junction kept 3 bases outside the gene matches. In germline, CDR1 is SGHRS, CDR2 YFSETQ. The CDR3 contains 14 residues. CDR3 sequence (DNA): TGCGCCAGCAGCTTGGACAGGGGGCCGGATGGCTACACCTTC. The encoded protein is CASSLDRGPDGYTF.

J is TRBJ2-1 and V is TRBV10-2; 7 nucleotides match TRBD2. This CDR3 contains 13 residues. Germline lookup yields CDR1 WSHSY and CDR2 SAAADI. Germline trimming cut 4 bases from V and 6 bases from J; bases unmatched to any gene: 3. The CDR3 region is CASSGGGVNEQFF. The DNA of the CDR3 is TGCGCCAGCAGTGGTGGGGGGGTCAATGAGCAGTTCTTC.

This chain uses TRBV6-1 with TRBJ2-7; the match to TRBD2 covers 12 bases. The CDR3 totals 14 residues. J gave up 5 bases and V 5 bases, and 4 bases lay outside the gene matches. Germline V gene lookup returns CDR1 MNHNS and CDR2 SASEGT. The CDR3: CASSRLAGAHEQYF. CDR3 sequence (DNA): TGTGCCAGCAGTAGACTAGCGGGAGCGCACGAGCAGTACTTC.

The chain joins TRBV28 to TRBJ1-6, with TRBD1 matching 8 bases. Trimming at V came to 6 bases and at J to 3 bases, leaving 10 bases not matched to a gene. The CDR3 runs to 17 residues. Germline CDR1 MDHEN, CDR2 SYDVKM. CDR3 DNA sequence: TGTGCCAGCAGGGAGGACAGGGTGTGGGTCTATAATTCACCCCTCCACTTT. Translated: CASREDRVWVYNSPLHF.

This chain connects TRBV15 to TRBJ1-2, with 7 bases identical to TRBD1. V lost 5 bases, J lost 4 bases, and 10 bases stayed unmatched. This CDR3 contains 15 residues. The V gene's germline CDR1 is LNHNV and CDR2 YYDKDF (reference sequence). The CDR3 is CATSQTLQGSYGYTF. For the CDR3, the DNA is TGTGCCACCAGCCAAACTCTACAGGGGTCCTATGGCTACACCTTC.

This clone was observed once. This chain connects TRBV11-2 to TRBJ2-1; 8 bases line up with TRBD1. V gave up 5 bases and J gave up 5 bases; unmatched junction bases: 5. This CDR3 contains 14 residues. Germline V gene sequence: CDR1 SGHAT, CDR2 FQNNGV. CDR3 DNA: TGTGCCAGCAGCACATTGGACAGGGACAATGAGCAGTTCTTC. Its translation: CASSTLDRDNEQFF.

The chain combines TRBV7-6 with TRBJ1-1, with TRBD1 matching 7 bases. The CDR3 extends over 14 amino acids. From germline, CDR1 is SGHVS and CDR2 FNYEAQ. Unmatched junction bases numbered 6, after V lost 2 bases and J lost 6 bases. CDR3 in amino acids: CASSLLPGQAEAFF. Here the CDR3 DNA reads TGTGCCAGCAGCTTACTTCCAGGACAGGCTGAAGCTTTCTTT. Complete variable domain (other parts from reference TRBV7-6 and TRBJ1-1): GAGVSQSPRYKVTKRGQDVALRCDPISGHVSLYWYRQALGQGPEFLTYFNYEAQQDKSGLPNDRFSAERPEGSISTLTIQRTEQRDSAMYRCASSLLPGQAEAFFGQGTRLTVV.

This chain links TRBV28 with TRBJ2-4; D is perhaps TRBD1 (6 bases). The V end lost 2 bases, the J end lost 7 bases, and 6 bases lay between the germline ends. This CDR3 is 12 amino acids long. Germline V CDR1 and CDR2: MDHEN, SYDVKM. The CDR3 here is CASSLRGNIQYF. The CDR3 DNA reads as TGTGCCAGCAGTTTAAGGGGGAACATTCAGTACTTC.

This chain joins TRBV7-9 and TRBJ2-1; 8 positions match TRBD1. The germline gives CDR1 SEHNR, CDR2 FQNEAQ (reference sequence). Unmatched junction bases numbered 19, after V lost 5 bases and J lost 7 bases. The CDR3 consists of 18 residues. As DNA, the CDR3 is TGTGCCAGCAGCCAGGGGCGAGCTCGGGACAGGCCTAGGAATGAGCAGTTCTTC. This encodes CASSQGRARDRPRNEQFF.

The rearrangement joins TRBV10-1 to TRBJ2-7, with a weak D call TRBD2 (5 bases). Germline CDR1 reads WNHNN; CDR2 reads SYGVQD (reference sequence). This CDR3 spans 15 amino acids. Trimming removed 3 bases from V and 1 base from J, with 13 bases in between. The CDR3 coding sequence is TGCGCCAGCAGTGAAGCGGCGGCCCCTTCCTACGAGCAGTACTTC. As protein: CASSEAAAPSYEQYF.

The chain uses TRBV29-1 and TRBJ2-7; 9 bases are a match to TRBD1. Germline loops: CDR1 SQVTM, CDR2 ANQGSEA. J was trimmed by 1 base and V by 1 base; bases with no gene match: 2. The CDR3 has 14 residues. CDR3 nucleotide sequence: TGCAGCGTTGAAGGGACAGGGGATTCCTACGAGCAGTACTTC. The encoded protein is CSVEGTGDSYEQYF.

The V and J genes are TRBV15 and TRBJ1-1; a possible D gene is TRBD1 (5 bases). This CDR3 is built from 14 residues. V lost 8 bases, J lost 5 bases, and 18 bases lay in between. Germline V gives CDR1 LNHNV, CDR2 YYDKDF (reference sequence). The CDR3 here is CATERGGAGTEAFF. CDR3 nucleotides: TGTGCCACCGAAAGAGGAGGGGCCGGAACTGAAGCTTTCTTT. Variable domain in full (rest from reference TRBV15 and TRBJ1-1): DAMVIQNPRYQVTQFGKPVTLSCSQTLNHNVMYWYQQKSSQAPKLLFHYYDKDFNNEADTPDNFQSRRPNTSFCFLDIRSPGLGDTAMYLCATERGGAGTEAFFGQGTRLTVV.

The chain joins TRBV19 to TRBJ1-4, with D uncertain. The CDR3 has 14 amino acids. V was shortened by 3 bases and J by 8 bases, with 13 bases between the two germline ends. The V gene's germline CDR1 is LNHDA and CDR2 SQIVND (reference sequence). CDR3 coding DNA: TGTGCCAGTAGTATTAAAGGACTCGTCGAAAAACTGTTTTTT. Translation gives CASSIKGLVEKLFF.

V usage is TRBV27 and J usage is TRBJ2-5, with D perhaps TRBD1 (7 bases). Trimming left V 4 bases short and J 5 bases short, with 20 bases between. The CDR3 sequence is 16 residues long. Germline assignment: CDR1 MNHEY and CDR2 SMNVEV (reference sequence). CDR3: CASSSPTGKGGETQYF. CDR3 sequence (DNA): TGTGCCAGCAGTTCCCCGACAGGGAAGGGGGGCGAGACCCAGTACTTC.

The chain has TRBV6-6 and TRBJ1-1; 11 bases line up with TRBD1. Germline loops: CDR1 MNHNY, CDR2 SVGAGI (reference sequence). J gave up 5 bases and V 6 bases, and 11 bases lay outside the gene matches. There are 16 residues in the CDR3. In DNA form, the CDR3 reads TGTGCCAGCAGACTATCCGGGACAGGGGGGAGTACTGAAGCTTTCTTT. It yields the protein CASRLSGTGGSTEAFF.

The chain links TRBV5-1 to TRBJ2-5; 7 nucleotides line up with TRBD2. CDR1 is SGHRS and CDR2 is YFSETQ in the germline V gene. The CDR3 has 15 amino acids. The V segment lost 2 bases and the J segment 2 bases; nucleotides outside the gene matches: 6. CDR3 coding DNA: TGCGCCAGCAGCTTTCTAACTAGCGCTCAAGAGACCCAGTACTTC. It codes for CASSFLTSAQETQYF. Looking up the rest from reference TRBV5-1 and TRBJ2-5 gives the full variable domain: KAGVTQTPRYLIKTRGQQVTLSCSPISGHRSVSWYQQTPGQGLQFLFEYFSETQRNKGNFPGRFSGRQFSNSRSEMNVSTLELGDSALYLCASSFLTSAQETQYFGPGTRLLVL.

The CDR3 DNA follows: TGTGCCAGCAGCTTAGGGTCGGTAGCGGGAGGCTCCGGGGAGCTGTTTTTT. Translated: CASSLGSVAGGSGELFF. The chain carries TRBV7-9 and TRBJ2-2; 10 bases fit TRBD2. This CDR3 contains 17 residues. The germline gives CDR1 SEHNR, CDR2 FQNEAQ (reference sequence). V was pared by 1 base and J by 6 bases, with 8 bases of the junction left unmatched.

The chain links TRBV5-1 to TRBJ2-3; unclear D gene. Germline CDR1 and CDR2: SGHRS and YFSETQ. CDR3 length equals 17 residues. V was shortened by 2 bases and J by 0 bases, with 16 bases between the two germline ends. In DNA form, the CDR3 reads TGCGCCAGCAGCTTATCCTCTAGTGGATGGAGCACAGATACGCAGTATTTT. This sequence encodes CASSLSSSGWSTDTQYF.